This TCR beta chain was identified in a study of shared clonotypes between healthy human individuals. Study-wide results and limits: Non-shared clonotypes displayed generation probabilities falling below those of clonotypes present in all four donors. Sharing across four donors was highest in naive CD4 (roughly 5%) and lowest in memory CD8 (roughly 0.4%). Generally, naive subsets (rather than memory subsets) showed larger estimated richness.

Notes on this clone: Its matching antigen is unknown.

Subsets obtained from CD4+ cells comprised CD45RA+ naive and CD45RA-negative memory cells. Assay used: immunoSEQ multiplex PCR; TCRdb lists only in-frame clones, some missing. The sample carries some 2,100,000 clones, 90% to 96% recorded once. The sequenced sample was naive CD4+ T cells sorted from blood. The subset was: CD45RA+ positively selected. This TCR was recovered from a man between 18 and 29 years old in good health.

The CDR3 sequence is CACTGGADTQYF. The CDR3 DNA is TGTGCCTGCACCGGGGGGGCAGATACGCAGTATTTT. This rearrangement joins TRBV30 to TRBJ2-3; 8 bases are a match to TRBD2. V shed 6 bases and J 4 bases; nucleotides not matched to a gene: 3. The CDR3 extends over 12 amino acids. CDR1 is GTSNPN, CDR2 SVGIG, per germline (reference sequence).